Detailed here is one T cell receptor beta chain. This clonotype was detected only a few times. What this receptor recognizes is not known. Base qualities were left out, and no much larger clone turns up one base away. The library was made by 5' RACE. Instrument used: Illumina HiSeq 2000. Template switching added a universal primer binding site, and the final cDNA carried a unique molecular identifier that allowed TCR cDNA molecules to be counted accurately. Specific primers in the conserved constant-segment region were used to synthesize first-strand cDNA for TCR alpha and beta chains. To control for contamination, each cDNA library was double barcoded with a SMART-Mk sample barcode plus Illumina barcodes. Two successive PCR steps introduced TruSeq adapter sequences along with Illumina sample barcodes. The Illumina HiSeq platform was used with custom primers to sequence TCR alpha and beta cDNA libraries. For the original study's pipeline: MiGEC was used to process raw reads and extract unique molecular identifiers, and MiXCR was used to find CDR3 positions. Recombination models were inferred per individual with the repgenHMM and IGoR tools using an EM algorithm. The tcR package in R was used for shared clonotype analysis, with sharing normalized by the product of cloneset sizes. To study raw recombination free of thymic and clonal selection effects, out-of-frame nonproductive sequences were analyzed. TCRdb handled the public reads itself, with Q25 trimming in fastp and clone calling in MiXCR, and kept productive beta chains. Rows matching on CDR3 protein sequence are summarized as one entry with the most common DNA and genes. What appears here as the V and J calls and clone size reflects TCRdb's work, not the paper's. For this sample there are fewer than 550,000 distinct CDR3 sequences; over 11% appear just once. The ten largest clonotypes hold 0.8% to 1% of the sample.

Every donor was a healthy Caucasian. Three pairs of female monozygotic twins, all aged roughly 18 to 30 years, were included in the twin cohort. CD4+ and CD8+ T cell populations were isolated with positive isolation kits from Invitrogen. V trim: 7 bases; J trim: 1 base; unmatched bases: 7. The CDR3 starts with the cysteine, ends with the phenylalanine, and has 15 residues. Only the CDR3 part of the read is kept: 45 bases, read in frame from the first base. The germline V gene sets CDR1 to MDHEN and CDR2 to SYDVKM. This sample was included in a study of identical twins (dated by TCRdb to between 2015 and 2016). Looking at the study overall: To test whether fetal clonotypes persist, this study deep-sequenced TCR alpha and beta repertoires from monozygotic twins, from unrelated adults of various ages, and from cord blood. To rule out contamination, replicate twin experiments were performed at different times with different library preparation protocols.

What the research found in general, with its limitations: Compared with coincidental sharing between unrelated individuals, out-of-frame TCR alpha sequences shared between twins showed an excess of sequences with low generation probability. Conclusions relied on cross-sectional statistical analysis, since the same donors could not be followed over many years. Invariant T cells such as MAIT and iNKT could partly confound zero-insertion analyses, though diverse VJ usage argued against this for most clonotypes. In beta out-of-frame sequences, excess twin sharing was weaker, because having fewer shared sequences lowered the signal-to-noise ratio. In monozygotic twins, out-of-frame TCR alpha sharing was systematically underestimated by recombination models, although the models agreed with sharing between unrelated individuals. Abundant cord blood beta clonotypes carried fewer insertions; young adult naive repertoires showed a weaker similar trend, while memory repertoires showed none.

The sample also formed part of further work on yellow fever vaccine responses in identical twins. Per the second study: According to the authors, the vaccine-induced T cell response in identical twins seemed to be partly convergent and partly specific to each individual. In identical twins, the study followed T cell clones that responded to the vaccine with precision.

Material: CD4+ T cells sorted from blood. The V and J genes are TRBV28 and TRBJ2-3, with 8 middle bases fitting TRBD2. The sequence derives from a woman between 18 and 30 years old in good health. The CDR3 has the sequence CASTTGGPGTDTQYF. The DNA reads TGTGCCAGCACAACGGGAGGGCCGGGCACAGATACGCAGTATTTT.